This T cell receptor (beta chain) stems from a study of response to subunit inactivated influenza vaccine. The study's findings and limits: It was the authors' suggestion that each seasonal influenza vaccination recruits few new T cells.

This clonotype occurred a few times. Its antigen is still unknown. Via MiXCR, TCRdb re-called the RT-PCR reads, giving one row per CDR3 protein. The sample shows more than 400,000 distinct CDR3 sequences, approximately 11% of them seen only once. The germline V and J ends were trimmed by 6 bases and 2 bases, with 9 bases remaining between them. This CDR3 is built from 12 residues. The germline CDR1 and CDR2 sequences are DFQATT and SNEGSKA (reference sequence). The rearrangement uses TRBV20-1 and TRBJ2-3, with a weak D call TRBD2 (6 bases). The receptor was derived from a man aged 50-60 years who received an inactivated influenza vaccine. Sequenced here: PBMCs from blood, sampled roughly 6 weeks after vaccination. CDR3 sequence reads: CSAAGLTDTQYF. In nucleotides, the CDR3 is TGCAGTGCGGCGGGGCTCACAGATACGCAGTATTTT.